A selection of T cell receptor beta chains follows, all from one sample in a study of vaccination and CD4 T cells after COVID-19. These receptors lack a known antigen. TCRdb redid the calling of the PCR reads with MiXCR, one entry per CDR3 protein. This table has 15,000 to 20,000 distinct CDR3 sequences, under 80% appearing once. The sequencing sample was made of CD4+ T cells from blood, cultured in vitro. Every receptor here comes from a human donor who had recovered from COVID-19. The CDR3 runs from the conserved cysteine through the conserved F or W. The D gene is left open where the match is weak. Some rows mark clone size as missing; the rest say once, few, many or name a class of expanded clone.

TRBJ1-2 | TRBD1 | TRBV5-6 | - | CASSRFGDRDYGYTF | TGTGCCAGCAGCCGCTTCGGGGACAGGGACTATGGCTACACCTTC
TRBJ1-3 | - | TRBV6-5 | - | CASSYSYSGNTIYF | TGTGCCAGCAGTTACTCGTACTCTGGAAACACCATATATTTT
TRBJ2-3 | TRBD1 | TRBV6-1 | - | CASRATGRYTQYF | TGTGCCAGCAGGGCGACAGGGAGATATACGCAGTATTTT
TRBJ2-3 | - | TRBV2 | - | CASRQGRDYTQYF | TGTGCCAGCAGACAGGGGCGGGATTACACGCAGTATTTT
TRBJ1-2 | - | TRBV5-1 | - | CASSEAGTNYGYTF | TGCGCCAGCAGCGAAGCGGGCACCAACTATGGCTACACCTTC
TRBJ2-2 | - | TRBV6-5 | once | CASSYSIRGAGGELFF | TGTGCCAGCAGTTACTCGATAAGAGGGGCCGGCGGGGAGCTGTTTTTT
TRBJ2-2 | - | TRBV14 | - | CASRPTTSTLNTGELFF | TGTGCCAGCAGGCCGACTACCTCGACACTGAACACCGGGGAGCTGTTTTTT
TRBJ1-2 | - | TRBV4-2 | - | CASSHARALFDGYTF | TGTGCCAGCAGCCATGCCCGGGCCTTATTCGACGGCTACACCTTC
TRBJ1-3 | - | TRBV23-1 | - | CASGVDRLGDTIYF | TGCGCCAGCGGGGTTGACAGACTAGGAGACACCATATATTTT
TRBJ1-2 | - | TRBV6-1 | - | CASTTGQGYTF | TGTGCCAGTACTACCGGACAGGGCTACACCTTC
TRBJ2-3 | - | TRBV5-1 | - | CASSLGPNTDTQYF | TGCGCCAGCAGCTTGGGGCCAAACACAGATACGCAGTATTTT
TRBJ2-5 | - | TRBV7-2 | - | CASSPGTDSYRETQYF | TGTGCCAGCAGCCCAGGGACGGATAGCTACCGAGAGACCCAGTACTTC
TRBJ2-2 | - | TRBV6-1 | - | CASRDQGPGTGELFF | TGTGCCAGCAGAGACCAGGGGCCGGGCACCGGGGAGCTGTTTTTT
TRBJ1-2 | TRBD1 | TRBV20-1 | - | CSAQPPRGQEANYGYTF | TGCAGTGCGCAGCCGCCTCGGGGACAGGAAGCTAACTATGGCTACACCTTC
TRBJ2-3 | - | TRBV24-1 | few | CATSSWGDRNTDTQYF | TGTGCCACCAGTTCCTGGGGGGACAGAAACACAGATACGCAGTATTTT
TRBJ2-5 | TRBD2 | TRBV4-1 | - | CASSQEPSGEETQYF | TGCGCCAGCAGCCAAGAGCCTAGCGGAGAGGAGACCCAGTACTTC
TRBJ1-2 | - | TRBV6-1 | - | CASNSASYPPRQYGYTF | TGTGCCAGCAATTCAGCATCCTATCCCCCTCGTCAATATGGCTACACCTTC
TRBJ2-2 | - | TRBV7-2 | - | CASSRVVDTGELFF | TGTGCCAGCAGCCGGGTGGTCGACACCGGGGAGCTGTTTTTT
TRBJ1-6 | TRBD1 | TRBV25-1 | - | CASSGDSRNSPLHF | TGTGCCAGCAGTGGGGACAGCCGGAATTCACCCCTCCACTTT
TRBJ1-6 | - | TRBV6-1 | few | CASSDLGIRRGSYNSPLHF | TGTGCCAGCAGTGACTTGGGGATAAGGCGGGGCTCCTATAATTCACCCCTCCACTTT
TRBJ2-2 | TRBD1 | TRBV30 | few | CAWSAGGANTGELFF | TGTGCCTGGAGCGCAGGGGGCGCGAACACCGGGGAGCTGTTTTTT
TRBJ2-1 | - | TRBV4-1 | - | CASSHPSFAGEQFF | TGCGCCAGCAGCCACCCCTCATTTGCGGGTGAGCAGTTCTTC